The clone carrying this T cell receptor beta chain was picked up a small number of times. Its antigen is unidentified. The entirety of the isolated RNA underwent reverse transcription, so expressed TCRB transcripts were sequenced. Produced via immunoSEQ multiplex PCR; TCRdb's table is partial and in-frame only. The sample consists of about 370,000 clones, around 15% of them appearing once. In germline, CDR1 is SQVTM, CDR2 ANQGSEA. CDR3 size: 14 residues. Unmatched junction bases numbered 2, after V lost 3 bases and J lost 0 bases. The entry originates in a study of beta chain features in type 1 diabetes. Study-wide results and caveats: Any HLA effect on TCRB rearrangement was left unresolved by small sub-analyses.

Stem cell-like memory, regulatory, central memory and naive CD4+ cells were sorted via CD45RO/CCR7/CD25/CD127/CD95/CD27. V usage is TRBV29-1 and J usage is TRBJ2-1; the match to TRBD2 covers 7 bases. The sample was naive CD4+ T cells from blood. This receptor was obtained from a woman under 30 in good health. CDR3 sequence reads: CSVDGGSSYNEQFF. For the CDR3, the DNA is TGCAGCGTTGACGGGGGGAGCTCCTACAATGAGCAGTTCTTC.